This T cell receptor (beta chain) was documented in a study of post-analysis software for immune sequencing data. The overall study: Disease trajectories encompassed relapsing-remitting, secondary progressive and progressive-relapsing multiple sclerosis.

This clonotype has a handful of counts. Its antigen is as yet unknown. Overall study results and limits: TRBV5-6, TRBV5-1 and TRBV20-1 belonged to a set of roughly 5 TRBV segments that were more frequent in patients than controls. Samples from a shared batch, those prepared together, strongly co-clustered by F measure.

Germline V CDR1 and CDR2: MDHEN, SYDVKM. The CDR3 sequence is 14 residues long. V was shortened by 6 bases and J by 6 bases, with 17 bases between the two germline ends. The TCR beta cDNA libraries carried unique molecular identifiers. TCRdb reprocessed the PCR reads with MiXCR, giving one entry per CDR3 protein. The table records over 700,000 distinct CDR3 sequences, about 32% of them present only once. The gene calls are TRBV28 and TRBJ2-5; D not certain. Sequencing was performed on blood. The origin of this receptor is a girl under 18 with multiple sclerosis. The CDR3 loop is CASSEQTVVKTQYF. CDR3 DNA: TGTGCCAGCAGCGAACAGACCGTCGTGAAGACCCAGTACTTC.